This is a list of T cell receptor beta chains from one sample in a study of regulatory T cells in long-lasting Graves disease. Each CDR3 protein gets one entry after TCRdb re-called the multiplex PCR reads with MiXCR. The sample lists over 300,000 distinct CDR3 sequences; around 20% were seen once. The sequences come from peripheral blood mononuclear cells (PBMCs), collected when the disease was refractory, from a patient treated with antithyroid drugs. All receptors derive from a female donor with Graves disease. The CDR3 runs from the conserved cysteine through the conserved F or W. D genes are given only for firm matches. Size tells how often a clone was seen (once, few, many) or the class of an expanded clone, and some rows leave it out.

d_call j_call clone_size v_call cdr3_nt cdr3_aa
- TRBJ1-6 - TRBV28 TGTGCCAGCACCTTAAGGGGGGCTTATAATTCACCCCTCCACTTT CASTLRGAYNSPLHF
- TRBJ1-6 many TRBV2 TGTGCCAGCAGGGGGACTGAACATAATTCACCCCTCCACTTT CASRGTEHNSPLHF
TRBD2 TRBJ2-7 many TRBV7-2 TGTGCCAGCAGCTTAGCGCGGGGGAGCCCTATGTACGAGCAGTACTTC CASSLARGSPMYEQYF
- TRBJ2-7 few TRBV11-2 TGTGCCAGCAGCCAAAGAGACAGACCCCACAACGAGCAGTACTTC CASSQRDRPHNEQYF
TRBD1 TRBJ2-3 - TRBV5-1 TGCGCCAGCAGTTACACTCAGGGGGCGAGAGCAGATACGCAGTATTTT CASSYTQGARADTQYF
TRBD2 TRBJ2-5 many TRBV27 TGTGCCAGCAGCTCGCTAGCGGGGTTTCAAGAGACCCAGTACTTC CASSSLAGFQETQYF
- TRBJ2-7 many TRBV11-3 TGTGCCAGCAGCCAAGTCTCCCCTTACGAGCAGTACTTC CASSQVSPYEQYF
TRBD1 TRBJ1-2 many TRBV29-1 TGCAGCGCTGGGACAGGTGGCGGCTACACCTTC CSAGTGGGYTF
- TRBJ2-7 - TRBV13 TGTGCCAGCAGCTTAGGCCTTATGGAGGGGGCCTGGGAGCAGTACTTC CASSLGLMEGAWEQYF
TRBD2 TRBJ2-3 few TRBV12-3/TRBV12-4 TGTGCCAGCAGTCCGCTAGCGGGGGCCGTCACAGATACGCAGTATTTT CASSPLAGAVTDTQYF
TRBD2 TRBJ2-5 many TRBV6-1 TGTGCCAGCAGCCCCGCGGGCGGGAGGGCCGAGACCCAGTACTTC CASSPAGGRAETQYF
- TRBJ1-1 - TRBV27 TGTGCCAGCAGTTTATACAGGAACGCTGAAGCTTTCTTT CASSLYRNAEAFF
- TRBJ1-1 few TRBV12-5 TGTGCTAGTGGTGTATCTCGTGAAGCTTTCTTT CASGVSREAFF
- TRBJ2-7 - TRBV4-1 TGCGCCAGCAGCCAAGTAGTTGTTTCGCAAGGGCAGTACTTC CASSQVVVSQGQYF
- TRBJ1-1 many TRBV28 TGTGCCAGCAGCAGGGTCACTGAAGCTTTCTTT CASSRVTEAFF
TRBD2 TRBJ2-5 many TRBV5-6 TGTGCCAGCAGCATCTTTAGCGGGAGGGAAGAGACCCAGTACTTC CASSIFSGREETQYF
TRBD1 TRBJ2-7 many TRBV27 TGTGCCAGCAGCTCCCGGGACAGCTACGAGCAGTACTTC CASSSRDSYEQYF
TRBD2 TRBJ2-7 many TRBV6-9 TGTGCCAGCAGTTACCCTATGAGCGGGGGGACCTACGAGCAGTACTTC CASSYPMSGGTYEQYF
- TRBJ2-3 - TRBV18 TGTGCCAGCTCACCACCTTCCGGGAGAAGCACAGATACGCAGTATTTT CASSPPSGRSTDTQYF
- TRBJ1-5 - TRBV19 TGTGCCAGTAGTATCGGGGGAAATAGCAATCAGCCCCAGCATTTT CASSIGGNSNQPQHF
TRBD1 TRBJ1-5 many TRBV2 TGTGCCAGCAGTGCAGGACAGGGATGGTTTCAGCCCCAGCATTTT CASSAGQGWFQPQHF
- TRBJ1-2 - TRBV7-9 TGTGCCAGCAGCTTAGCTATGGCCAGGGGTGGCTACACCTTC CASSLAMARGGYTF
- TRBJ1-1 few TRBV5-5 TGTGCCAGCAGCTTGGATGTAGCAGGGGCAGCTTTCTTT CASSLDVAGAAFF
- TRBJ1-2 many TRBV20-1 TGCAGTGCTAGAGATTTTGGGGGGCGAGCTAACTATGGCTACACCTTC CSARDFGGRANYGYTF
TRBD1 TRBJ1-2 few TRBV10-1 TGCGCCAGCAGTGAGTCGGGACAGGGTAACACCTTC CASSESGQGNTF
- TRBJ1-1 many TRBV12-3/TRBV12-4 TGTGCCAGCAGCCGCATGGGGACTGAAGCTTTCTTT CASSRMGTEAFF
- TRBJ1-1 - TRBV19 TGTGCCAGTAGTATAGCCGGCAGGTTGACTGAAGCTTTCTTT CASSIAGRLTEAFF
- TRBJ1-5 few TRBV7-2 TGTGCCAGCAGCTTAGTGGGGGGACAAATCGAGCCCCAGCATTTT CASSLVGGQIEPQHF
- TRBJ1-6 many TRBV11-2 TGTGCCAGCAGCCTGCATGGGGGCTACAAATCACCCCTCCACTTT CASSLHGGYKSPLHF
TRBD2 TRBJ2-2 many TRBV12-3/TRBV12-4 TGTGCCAGCAGCCTAGGGACTAGCGGGGGTGTCGGTGCCGGGGAGCTGTTTTTT CASSLGTSGGVGAGELFF
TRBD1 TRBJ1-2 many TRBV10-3 TGTGCCATCAGTGAGTCGGGGACAGGGAACTATGGCTACACCTTC CAISESGTGNYGYTF
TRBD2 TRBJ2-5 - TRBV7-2 TGTGCCAGCAGCTTAGGCCTAGCGGGAGAAGGGGAGACCCAGTACTTC CASSLGLAGEGETQYF
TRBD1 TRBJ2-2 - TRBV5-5 TGTGCCAGCAGCTTGACTCCTACCGGGACAGGGAACGCCGGGGAGCTGTTTTTT CASSLTPTGTGNAGELFF
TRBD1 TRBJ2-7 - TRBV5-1 TGCGCCAGCAGCTTGACAGGGGGCAAGAGTGGGTACGAGCAGTACTTC CASSLTGGKSGYEQYF
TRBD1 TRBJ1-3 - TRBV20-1 TGCAGTGCTAGAGGGGGACAGGGGGCAAGAGGAAACACCATATATTTT CSARGGQGARGNTIYF
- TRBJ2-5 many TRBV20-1 TGCAGTGCTAGAGATAGGTTAGGCAGGGGAGAGACCCAGTACTTC CSARDRLGRGETQYF
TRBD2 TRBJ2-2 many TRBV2 TGTGCCAGCAGTGAGATGGGACTAGCGGGAGACCGGGAGCTGTTTTTT CASSEMGLAGDRELFF
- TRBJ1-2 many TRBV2 TGTGCCAGCAGTGGGATGGGATGGGGCTACACCTTC CASSGMGWGYTF
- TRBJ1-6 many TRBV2 TGTGCCAGCAGATTAGACAGCCCCTATAATTCACCCCTCCACTTT CASRLDSPYNSPLHF
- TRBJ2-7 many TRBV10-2 TGCGCCAGCTCCATTAGCGTCACCTACGAGCAGTACTTC CASSISVTYEQYF
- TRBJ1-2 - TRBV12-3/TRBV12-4 TGTGCCAGCAGCAAACGGCCGGGGGCCTACTATGGCTACACCTTC CASSKRPGAYYGYTF
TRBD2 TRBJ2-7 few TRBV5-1 TGCGCCAGCAGCTCTGGACTAGCGGGGGCCGCCTACGAGCAGTACTTC CASSSGLAGAAYEQYF
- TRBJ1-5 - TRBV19 TGTGCCAGTAGTATTGTATTTAGGGAGGGGACCCAGCCCCAGCATTTT CASSIVFREGTQPQHF
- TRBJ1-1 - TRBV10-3 TGTGCCATCAGTGATCCGTCCAGGGGCACTGAAGCTTTCTTT CAISDPSRGTEAFF
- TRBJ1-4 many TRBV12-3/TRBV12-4 TGTGCCAGCAGTCCGAGACAGACTAATGAAAAACTGTTTTTT CASSPRQTNEKLFF
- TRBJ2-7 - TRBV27 TGTGCCAGCAGCTCCGTCAGGGCCCCCTACGAGCAGTACTTC CASSSVRAPYEQYF
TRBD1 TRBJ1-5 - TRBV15 TGTGCCACCAGCAGACCCGGGACAGGGCCTTCTCATAGCAATCAGCCCCAGCATTTT CATSRPGTGPSHSNQPQHF
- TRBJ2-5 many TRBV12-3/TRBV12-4 TGTGCCAGCAGCCCTAGCCGCCAAGAGACCCAGTACTTC CASSPSRQETQYF
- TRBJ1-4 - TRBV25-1 TGTGCCAGCAGTGGGAGAACTAATGAAAAACTGTTTTTT CASSGRTNEKLFF
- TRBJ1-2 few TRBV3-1 TGTGCCAGCAGCCAAGATTTGCAGATCTATGGCTACACCTTC CASSQDLQIYGYTF
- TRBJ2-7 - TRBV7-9 TGTGCCAGCAGCTTAGAGGGGGTTTCGGGGGGCGCTCCCTACGAGCAGTACTTC CASSLEGVSGGAPYEQYF
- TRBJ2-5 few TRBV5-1 TGCGCCAGCAGCTTGGGACTAGGGGTCAAAGAGACCCAGTACTTC CASSLGLGVKETQYF
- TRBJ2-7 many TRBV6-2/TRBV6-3 TGTGCCAGCAGTTTGGCCGCCTACGAGCAGTACTTC CASSLAAYEQYF
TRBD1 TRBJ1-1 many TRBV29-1 TGCAGCGTTGATCCTTCGGGACAGGGGGTAGGAGCTTTCTTT CSVDPSGQGVGAFF